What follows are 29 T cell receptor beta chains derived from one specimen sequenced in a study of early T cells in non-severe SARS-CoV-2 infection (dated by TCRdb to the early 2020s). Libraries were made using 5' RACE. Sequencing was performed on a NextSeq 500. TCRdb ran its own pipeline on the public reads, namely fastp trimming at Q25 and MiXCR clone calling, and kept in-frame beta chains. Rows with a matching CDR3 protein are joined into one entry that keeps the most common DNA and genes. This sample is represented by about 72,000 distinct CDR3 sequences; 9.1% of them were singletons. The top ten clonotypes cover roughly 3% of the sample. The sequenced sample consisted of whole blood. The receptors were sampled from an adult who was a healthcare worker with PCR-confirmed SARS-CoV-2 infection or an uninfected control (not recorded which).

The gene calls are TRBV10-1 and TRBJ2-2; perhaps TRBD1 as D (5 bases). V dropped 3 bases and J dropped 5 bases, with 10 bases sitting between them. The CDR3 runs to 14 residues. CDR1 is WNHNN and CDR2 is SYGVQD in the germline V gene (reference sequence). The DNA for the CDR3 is TGCGCCAGCAGTGATGGCAGGGTAACCGGGGAGCTGTTTTTT. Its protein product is CASSDGRVTGELFF.

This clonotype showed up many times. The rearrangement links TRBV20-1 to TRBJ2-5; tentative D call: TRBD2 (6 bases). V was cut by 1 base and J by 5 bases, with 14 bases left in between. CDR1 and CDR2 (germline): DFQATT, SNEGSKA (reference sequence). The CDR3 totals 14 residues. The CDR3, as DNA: TGCAGTGCTAGAGTCTCCGGGAGAGGGGAGACCCAGTACTTC. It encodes CSARVSGRGETQYF.

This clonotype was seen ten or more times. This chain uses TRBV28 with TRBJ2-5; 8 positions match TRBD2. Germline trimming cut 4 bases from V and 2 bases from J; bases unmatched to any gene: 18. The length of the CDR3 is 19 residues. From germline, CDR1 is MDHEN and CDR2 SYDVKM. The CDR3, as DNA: TGTGCCAGCAGTTCTTCCCCGGGACTAGGAGCTCTCTATCAAGAGACCCAGTACTTC. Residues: CASSSSPGLGALYQETQYF.

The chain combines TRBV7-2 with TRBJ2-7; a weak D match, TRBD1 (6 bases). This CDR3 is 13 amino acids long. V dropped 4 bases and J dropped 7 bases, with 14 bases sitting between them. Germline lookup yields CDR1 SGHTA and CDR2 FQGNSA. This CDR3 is CASSSGDAREQYF. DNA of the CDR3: TGTGCCAGCAGCTCAGGGGATGCGCGAGAGCAGTACTTC.

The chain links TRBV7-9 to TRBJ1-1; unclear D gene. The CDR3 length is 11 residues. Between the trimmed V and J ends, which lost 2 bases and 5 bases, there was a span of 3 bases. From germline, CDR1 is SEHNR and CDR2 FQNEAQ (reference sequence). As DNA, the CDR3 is TGTGCCAGCAGCTTAATTACTGAAGCTTTCTTT. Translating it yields CASSLITEAFF. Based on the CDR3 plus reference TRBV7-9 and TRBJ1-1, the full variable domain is DTGVSQNPRHKITKRGQNVTFRCDPISEHNRLYWYRQTLGQGPEFLTYFQNEAQLEKSRLLSDRFSAERPKGSFSTLEIQRTEQGDSAMYLCASSLITEAFFGQGTRLTVV.

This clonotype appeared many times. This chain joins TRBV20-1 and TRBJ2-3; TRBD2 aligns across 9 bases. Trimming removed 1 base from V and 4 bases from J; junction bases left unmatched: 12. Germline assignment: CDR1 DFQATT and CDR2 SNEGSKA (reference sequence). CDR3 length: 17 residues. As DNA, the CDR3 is TGCAGTGCTAGAGCGGGCCTCGGGCTAGCGGGACCAGATACGCAGTATTTT. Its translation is CSARAGLGLAGPDTQYF.

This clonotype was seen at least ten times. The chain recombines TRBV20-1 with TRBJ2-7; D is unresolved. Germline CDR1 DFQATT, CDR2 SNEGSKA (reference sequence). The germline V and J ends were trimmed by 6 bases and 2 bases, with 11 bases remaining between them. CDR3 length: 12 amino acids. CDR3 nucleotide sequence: TGCAGTGCGAGCCAGGAACCCTACGAGCAGTACTTC. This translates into CSASQEPYEQYF.

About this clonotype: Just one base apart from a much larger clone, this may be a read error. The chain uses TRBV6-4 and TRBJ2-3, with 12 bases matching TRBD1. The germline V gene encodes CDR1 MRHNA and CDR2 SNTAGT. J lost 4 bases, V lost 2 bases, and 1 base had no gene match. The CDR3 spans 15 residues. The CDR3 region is CASSDGTGGADTQYF. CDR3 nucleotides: TGTGCCAGCAGTGACGGGACAGGGGGCGCAGATACGCAGTATTTT.

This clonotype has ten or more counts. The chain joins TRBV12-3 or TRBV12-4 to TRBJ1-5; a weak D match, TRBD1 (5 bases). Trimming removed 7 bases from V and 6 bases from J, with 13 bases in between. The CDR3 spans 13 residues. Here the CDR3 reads CASTQGLGQPQHF. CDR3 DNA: TGTGCCAGCACCCAGGGATTGGGTCAGCCCCAGCATTTT.

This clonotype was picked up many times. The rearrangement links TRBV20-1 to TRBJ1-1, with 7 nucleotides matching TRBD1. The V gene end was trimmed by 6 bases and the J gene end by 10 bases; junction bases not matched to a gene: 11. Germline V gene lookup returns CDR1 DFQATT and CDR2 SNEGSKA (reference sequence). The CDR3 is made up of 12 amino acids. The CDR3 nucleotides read TGCAGTGCGACGCCACCAGGGGGACGAGCTTTCTTT. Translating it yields CSATPPGGRAFF.

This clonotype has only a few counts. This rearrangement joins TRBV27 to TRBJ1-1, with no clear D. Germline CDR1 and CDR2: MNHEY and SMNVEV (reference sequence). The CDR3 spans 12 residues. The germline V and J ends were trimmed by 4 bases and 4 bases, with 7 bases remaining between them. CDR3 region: CASSSWATEAFF. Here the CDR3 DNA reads TGTGCCAGCAGTTCCTGGGCCACTGAAGCTTTCTTT.

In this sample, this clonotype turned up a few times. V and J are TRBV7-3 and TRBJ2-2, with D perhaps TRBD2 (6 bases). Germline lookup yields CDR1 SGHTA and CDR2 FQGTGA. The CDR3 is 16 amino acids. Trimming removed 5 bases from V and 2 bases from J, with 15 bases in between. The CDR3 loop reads CASSPATGANTGELFF. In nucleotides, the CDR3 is TGTGCCAGCAGCCCAGCAACGGGAGCCAACACCGGGGAGCTGTTTTTT.

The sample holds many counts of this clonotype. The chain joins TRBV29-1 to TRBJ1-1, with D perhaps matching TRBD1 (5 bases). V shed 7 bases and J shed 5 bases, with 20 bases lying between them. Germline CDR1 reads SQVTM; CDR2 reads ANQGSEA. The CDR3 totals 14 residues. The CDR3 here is CSGNEQGLGTEAFF. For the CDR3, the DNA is TGCAGCGGAAATGAGCAGGGCCTCGGAACTGAAGCTTTCTTT.

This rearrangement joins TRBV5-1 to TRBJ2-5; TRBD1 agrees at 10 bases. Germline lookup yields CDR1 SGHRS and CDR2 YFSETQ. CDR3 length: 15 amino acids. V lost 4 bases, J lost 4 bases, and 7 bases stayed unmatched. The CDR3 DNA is TGCGCCAGCAGCATAGGACAGGGGGTGGGAGAGACCCAGTACTTC. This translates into CASSIGQGVGETQYF.

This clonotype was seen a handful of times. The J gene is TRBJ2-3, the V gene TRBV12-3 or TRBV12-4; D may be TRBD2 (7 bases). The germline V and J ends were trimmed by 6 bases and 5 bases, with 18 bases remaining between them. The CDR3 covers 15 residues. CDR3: CASSFGGGRGDTQYF. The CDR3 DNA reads TGTGCCAGCAGCTTTGGGGGCGGGAGAGGAGATACGCAGTATTTT.

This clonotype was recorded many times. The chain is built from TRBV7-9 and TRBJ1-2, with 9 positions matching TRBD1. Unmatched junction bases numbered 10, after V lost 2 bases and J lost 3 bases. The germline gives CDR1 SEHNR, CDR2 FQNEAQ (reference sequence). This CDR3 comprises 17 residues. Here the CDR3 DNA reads TGTGCCAGCAGCTTATACGCGGGACAGGGAGGAGACTATGGCTACACCTTC. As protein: CASSLYAGQGGDYGYTF. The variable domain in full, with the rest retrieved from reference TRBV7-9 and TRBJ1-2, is DTGVSQNPRHKITKRGQNVTFRCDPISEHNRLYWYRQTLGQGPEFLTYFQNEAQLEKSRLLSDRFSAERPKGSFSTLEIQRTEQGDSAMYLCASSLYAGQGGDYGYTFGSGTRLTVV.

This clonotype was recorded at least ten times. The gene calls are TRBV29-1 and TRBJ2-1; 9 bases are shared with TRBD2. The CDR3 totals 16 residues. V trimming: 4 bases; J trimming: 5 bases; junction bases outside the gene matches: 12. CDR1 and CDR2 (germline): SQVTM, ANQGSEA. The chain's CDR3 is CSVARLAGAENNEQFF. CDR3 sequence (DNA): TGCAGCGTTGCCAGATTAGCGGGAGCCGAAAACAATGAGCAGTTCTTC.

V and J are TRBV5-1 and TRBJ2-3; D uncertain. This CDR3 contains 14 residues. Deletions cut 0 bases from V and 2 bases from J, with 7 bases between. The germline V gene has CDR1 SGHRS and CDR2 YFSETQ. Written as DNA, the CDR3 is TGCGCCAGCAGCTTGGACAGAACCACAGATACGCAGTATTTT. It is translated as CASSLDRTTDTQYF.

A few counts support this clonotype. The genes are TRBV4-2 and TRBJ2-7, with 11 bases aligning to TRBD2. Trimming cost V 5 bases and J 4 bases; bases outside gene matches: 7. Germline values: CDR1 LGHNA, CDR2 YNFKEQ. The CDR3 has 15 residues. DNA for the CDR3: TGTGCCAGCAGCGTTCGACTAGCGGGATTTTACGAGCAGTACTTC. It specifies CASSVRLAGFYEQYF.

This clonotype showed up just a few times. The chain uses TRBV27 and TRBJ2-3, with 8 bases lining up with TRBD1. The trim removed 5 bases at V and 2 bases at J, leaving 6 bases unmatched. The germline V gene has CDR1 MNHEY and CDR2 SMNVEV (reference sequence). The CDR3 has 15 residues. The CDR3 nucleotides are TGTGCCAGCAGTAAGGGGACAGGATTCACAGATACGCAGTATTTT. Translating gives CASSKGTGFTDTQYF.

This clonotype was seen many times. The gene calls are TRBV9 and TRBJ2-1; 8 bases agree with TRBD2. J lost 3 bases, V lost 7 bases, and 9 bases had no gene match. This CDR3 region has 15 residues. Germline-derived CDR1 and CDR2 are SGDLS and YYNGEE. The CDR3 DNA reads TGTGCCAGCGCGGTCGGCGGGAGGCTCTACAATGAGCAGTTCTTC. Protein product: CASAVGGRLYNEQFF.

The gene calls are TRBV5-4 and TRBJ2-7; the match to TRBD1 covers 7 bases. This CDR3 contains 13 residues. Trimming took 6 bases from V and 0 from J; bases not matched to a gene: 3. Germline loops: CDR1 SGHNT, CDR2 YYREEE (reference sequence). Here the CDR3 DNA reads TGTGCCAGCAAAGGGACAGCCTCCTACGAGCAGTACTTC. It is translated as CASKGTASYEQYF.

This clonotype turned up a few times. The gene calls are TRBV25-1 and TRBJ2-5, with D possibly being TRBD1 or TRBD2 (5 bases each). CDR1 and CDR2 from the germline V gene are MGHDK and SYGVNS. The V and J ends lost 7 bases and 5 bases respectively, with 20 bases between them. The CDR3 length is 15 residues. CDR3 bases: TGTGCCAGCATCCCCAACAGTTTTGGGGGTGAGACCCAGTACTTC. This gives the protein CASIPNSFGGETQYF.

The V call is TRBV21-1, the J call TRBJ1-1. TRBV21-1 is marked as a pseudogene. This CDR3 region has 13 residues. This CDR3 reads CASNQDWNTEAFF. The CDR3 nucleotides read TGTGCCAGCAACCAAGACTGGAACACTGAAGCTTTCTTT.

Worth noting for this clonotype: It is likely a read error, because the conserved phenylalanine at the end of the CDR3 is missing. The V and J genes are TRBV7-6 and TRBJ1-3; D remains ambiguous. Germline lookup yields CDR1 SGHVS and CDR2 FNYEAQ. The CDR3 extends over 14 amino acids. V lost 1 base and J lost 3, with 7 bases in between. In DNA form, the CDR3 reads TGTGCCAGCAGCTTAGTTGTCAGTGGAAACACCATATATTAT. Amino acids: CASSLVVSGNTIYY.

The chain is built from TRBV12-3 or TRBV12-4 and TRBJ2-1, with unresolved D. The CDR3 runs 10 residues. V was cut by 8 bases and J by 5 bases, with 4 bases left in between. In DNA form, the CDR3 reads TGTGCCAGCGGCGACAATGAGCAGTTCTTC. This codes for CASGDNEQFF.

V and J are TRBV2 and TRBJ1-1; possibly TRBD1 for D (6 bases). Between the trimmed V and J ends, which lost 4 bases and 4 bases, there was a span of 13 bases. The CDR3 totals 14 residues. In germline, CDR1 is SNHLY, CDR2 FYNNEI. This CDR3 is CASSGGRGATEAFF. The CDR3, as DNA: TGTGCCAGCAGTGGGGGCAGGGGAGCCACTGAAGCTTTCTTT.

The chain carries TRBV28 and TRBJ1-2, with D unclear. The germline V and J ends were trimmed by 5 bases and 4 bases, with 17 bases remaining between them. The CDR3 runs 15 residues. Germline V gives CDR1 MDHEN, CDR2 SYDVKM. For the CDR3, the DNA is TGTGCCAGCAGTGCATCCATACCGTGGGCCTATGGCTACACCTTC. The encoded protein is CASSASIPWAYGYTF.

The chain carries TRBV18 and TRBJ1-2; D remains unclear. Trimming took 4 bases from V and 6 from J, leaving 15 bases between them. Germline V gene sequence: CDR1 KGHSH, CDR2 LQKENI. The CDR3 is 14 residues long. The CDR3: CASSQNWDRDGYTF. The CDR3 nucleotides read TGTGCCAGCTCACAGAACTGGGATCGCGATGGCTACACCTTC.